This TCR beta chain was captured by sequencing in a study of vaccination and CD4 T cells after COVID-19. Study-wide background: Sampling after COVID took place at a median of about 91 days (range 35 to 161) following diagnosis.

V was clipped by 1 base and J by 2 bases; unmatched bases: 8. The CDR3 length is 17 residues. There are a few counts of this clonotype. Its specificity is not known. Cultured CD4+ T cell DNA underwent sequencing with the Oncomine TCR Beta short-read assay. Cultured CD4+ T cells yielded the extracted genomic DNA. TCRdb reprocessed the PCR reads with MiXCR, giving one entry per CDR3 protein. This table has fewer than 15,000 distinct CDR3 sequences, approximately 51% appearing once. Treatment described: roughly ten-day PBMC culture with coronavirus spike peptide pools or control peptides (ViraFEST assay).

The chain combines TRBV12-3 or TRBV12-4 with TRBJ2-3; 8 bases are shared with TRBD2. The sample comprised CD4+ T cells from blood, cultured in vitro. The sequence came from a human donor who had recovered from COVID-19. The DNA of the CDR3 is TGTGCCAGCAGTTTAGTTCGGGGGGGGTTAAACACAGATACGCAGTATTTT. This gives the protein CASSLVRGGLNTDTQYF.